These 5 T cell receptor beta chains originate from one sample sequenced in a study of CD8 T cells in ankylosing spondylitis. General observations from the study: Ankylosing spondylitis blood seemed to carry a telltale TCR beta motif made of fewer than ten highly homologous variants.

No cognate antigen is known for these TCRs. Each CDR3 protein gets one entry after TCRdb re-called the 5' RACE reads with MiXCR. The table has approximately 400,000 distinct CDR3 sequences, 26% seen once. Input material: blood, either unsorted or a sorted T cell fraction (not recorded which). Every receptor here comes from a male donor with ankylosing spondylitis.

The V call is TRBV2, the J call TRBJ2-7; D possibly corresponds to TRBD1 (6 bases). The CDR3 contains 14 residues. Trimming pared 7 bases from V and 3 bases from J, leaving 16 bases between. Germline V gives CDR1 SNHLY, CDR2 FYNNEI. The CDR3 coding sequence is TGTGCCAGCACCGCGACAGGAGAGGACTACGAGCAGTACGTC. It specifies CASTATGEDYEQYV.

Only a few counts were recorded for this clonotype. The chain couples TRBV5-1 to TRBJ2-5; tentatively, D is TRBD2 (6 bases). V was cut by 0 bases and J by 4 bases, with 10 bases left in between. CDR3 length equals 14 residues. The germline V gene encodes CDR1 SGHRS and CDR2 YFSETQ. The CDR3 coding sequence is TGCGCCAGCAGCTTGGGACTAGGGGTAGAGACCCAGTACTTC. Protein: CASSLGLGVETQYF.

V usage is TRBV20-1 and J usage is TRBJ2-1; 7 bases are a match to TRBD2. J gave up 3 bases and V 4 bases, and 6 bases lay outside the gene matches. The CDR3 sequence is 14 residues long. CDR1 DFQATT and CDR2 SNEGSKA come from the germline V gene (reference sequence). The CDR3 DNA sequence: TGCAGTGCTATAGGCGGGAGTCTCTACAATGAGCAGTTCTTC. Its protein is CSAIGGSLYNEQFF.

The chain carries TRBV20-1 and TRBJ2-5; D remains ambiguous. V was clipped by 6 bases and J by 3 bases, with 17 bases between them. This CDR3 is built from 14 residues. The germline CDR1 and CDR2 sequences are DFQATT and SNEGSKA (reference sequence). The CDR3 DNA sequence: TGCAGTGCGATTACTGGGGTGGCCAAAGAGACCCAGTACTTC. Translated: CSAITGVAKETQYF.

The V and J genes are TRBV15 and TRBJ2-5; no definite D call. Germline CDR1 is LNHNV and CDR2 is YYDKDF (reference sequence). CDR3 length: 13 residues. Trimming left V 3 bases short and J 2 bases short, with 7 bases between. CDR3 bases: TGTGCCACCAGCAGTAACAGTCAAGAGACCCAGTACTTC. It specifies CATSSNSQETQYF.